Listed here are 3 T cell receptor beta chains from one sample, sequenced in a study of tumor-infiltrating lymphocytes in primary liver carcinoma. RNA isolated from unsorted whole blood supplied the blood RNA, with germline DNA also extracted. A constant-region primer primed TCR beta cDNA synthesis from about 0.45 ug of total RNA. Investigators got TCR beta libraries out of three nested multiplex PCR rounds, done with slightly modified ARM-PCR. The first two PCR rounds used TRBV1-TRBV30 primers with a Cbeta primer, approximately 10 cycles each. In TCRdb, the multiplex PCR reads were re-called with MiXCR into one record per CDR3 protein. The sample shows about 320,000 distinct CDR3 sequences, around three fifths of them seen only once. Sequencing was done on a sample of peripheral blood. Source of these receptors: a woman in her twenties or thirties with primary liver carcinoma and hepatitis B virus infection.

Points on this clonotype: At one of its ends the junction is not consistent with the germline gene, which may arise from a read error. The rearrangement uses TRBV6-5 and TRBJ2-3; D ambiguous. CDR1 is MNHEY, CDR2 SVGAGI, per germline. This CDR3 spans 14 amino acids. The chain's CDR3 is CASSSLAGTYTRYF. In DNA, the CDR3 is TGTGCCAGCAGTTCCCTGGCTGGCACATATACGCGGTATTTT.

On this clonotype: A much bigger clone sits one base away, suggesting this may be a read error. This sequence joins TRBV28 and TRBJ2-3; a possible D gene is TRBD2 (6 bases). The CDR3 is 15 residues long. The germline CDR1 and CDR2 sequences are MDHEN and SYDVKM. CDR3 amino acids: CASSPILASTDMQYF. DNA of the CDR3: TGTGCCAGCAGTCCCATACTAGCCAGCACAGATATGCAGTATTTT.

About this clonotype itself: This could be a read error, since a much larger clone is one nucleotide away. This sequence joins TRBV4-1 and TRBJ1-5; 8 nucleotides agree with TRBD1. Germline V gives CDR1 MGHRA, CDR2 YSYEKL. The CDR3 consists of 16 residues. This chain's CDR3 is CANSQAGQGSNQPQHF. Here the CDR3 DNA reads TGCGCCAACAGCCAGGCTGGACAGGGAAGTAATCAGCCCCAGCATTTT.